The 21 T cell receptor beta chains below come from one sample, sequenced in a study of OX40 agonist ivuxolimab in advanced cancers. The library was made by the immunoSEQ multiplex PCR assay. TCRdb holds this immuneACCESS table with in-frame rearrangements only. Some clones are missing; in checked studies, unresolved V genes explain under half, and the rest has no known cause. The sample data list more than 70,000 clones, and approximately 90% of these were observed just once. The ten largest make up around 2.8% of the sample. Sequencing used CD4+ or CD8+ T cells sorted from blood, obtained in a trial of the OX40 agonist ivuxolimab. These receptors all come from an adult with an advanced solid tumor such as melanoma, head and neck, liver or kidney cancer.

V gene TRBV5-4 combines with J gene TRBJ2-1; 10 positions agree with TRBD1. The CDR3 is 15 amino acids. CDR1 and CDR2 (germline): SGHNT, YYREEE (reference sequence). Germline trimming cut 0 bases from V and 6 bases from J; bases unmatched to any gene: 3. The CDR3 region is CASSLGQGAGNEQFF. The CDR3, as DNA: TGTGCCAGCAGCTTGGGACAGGGGGCTGGCAATGAGCAGTTCTTC.

The CDR3 bases are TGTGCCAGCAGTCCGATACGCTACAGGGGGCGAAATCAGCCCCAGCATTTT. This encodes CASSPIRYRGRNQPQHF. The gene calls are TRBV28 and TRBJ1-5; 9 bases agree with TRBD1. Trimming took 5 bases from V and 4 from J; bases not matched to a gene: 12. CDR1 and CDR2 (germline): MDHEN, SYDVKM. The CDR3 extends over 17 amino acids.

This sequence joins TRBV19 and TRBJ2-4; D unresolved. Germline assignment: CDR1 LNHDA and CDR2 SQIVND (reference sequence). The CDR3 runs to 14 residues. With 5 bases removed from V and 0 bases from J, the gap between germline ends came to 8 bases. DNA of the CDR3: TGTGCCAGTAGTCGTATACTAGCCAAAAACATTCAGTACTTC. This sequence encodes CASSRILAKNIQYF. The whole variable domain, filled in from reference TRBV19 and TRBJ2-4, reads DGGITQSPKYLFRKEGQNVTLSCEQNLNHDAMYWYRQDPGQGLRLIYYSQIVNDFQKGDIAEGYSVSREKKESFPLTVTSAQKNPTAFYLCASSRILAKNIQYFGAGTRLSVL.

This clone appeared a single time. The chain has TRBV2 and TRBJ2-7; 14 nucleotides match TRBD2. The CDR3 runs 15 residues. J was trimmed by 3 bases and V by 6 bases; bases with no gene match: 4. The V gene's germline CDR1 is SNHLY and CDR2 FYNNEI. The CDR3 sequence is CASSRGLAGDYEQYF. CDR3 sequence (DNA): TGTGCCAGCAGCCGGGGACTAGCGGGGGACTACGAGCAGTACTTC.

V and J are TRBV4-1 and TRBJ1-2, with unresolved D. V lost 0 bases to trimming and J lost 8 bases, with 10 bases between them. Germline values: CDR1 MGHRA, CDR2 YSYEKL. This CDR3 is built from 13 residues. The CDR3 sequence is CASSQEIGYGYTF. CDR3 nucleotides: TGCGCCAGCAGCCAAGAAATAGGGTACGGCTACACCTTC.

This clone showed up just a few times. The J gene is TRBJ1-6, the V gene TRBV30; D may be TRBD1 (6 bases). Germline V gene data show CDR1 as GTSNPN and CDR2 as SVGIG (reference sequence). The CDR3 consists of 14 residues. The CDR3 reads CALALQGRNSPLHF. The CDR3 bases are TGTGCTCTGGCCCTACAGGGTCGGAATTCACCCCTCCACTTT.

The CDR3 loop reads CASSLALSLNTEAFF. CDR3 DNA sequence: TGTGCCAGCAGCTTAGCGTTGTCTCTGAACACTGAAGCTTTCTTT. J is TRBJ1-1 and V is TRBV7-2, with unresolved D. The CDR3 has 15 amino acids. Germline CDR1 is SGHTA and CDR2 is FQGNSA. The V gene lost 0 bases and the J gene lost 0 bases, with 8 bases spanning the gap.

The chain joins TRBV10-3 to TRBJ2-7, with D possibly TRBD1 on 5 matching bases. This CDR3 has 14 amino acids. V lost 4 bases, J lost 1 base, and 11 bases lay in between. In germline, CDR1 is ENHRY, CDR2 SYGVKD. The CDR3 DNA reads as TGTGCCATCAGTGCAGCAGGGTCGTCCTACGAGCAGTACTTC. Protein: CAISAAGSSYEQYF.

This chain connects TRBV5-4 to TRBJ2-7; TRBD1 matches 7 bases. This CDR3 region has 15 residues. CDR1 SGHNT and CDR2 YYREEE come from the germline V gene (reference sequence). The V segment lost 4 bases and the J segment 0 bases; nucleotides outside the gene matches: 7. The DNA of the CDR3 is TGTGCCAGCAGCCGGCCGGGACAGCACTCCTACGAGCAGTACTTC. Translating it yields CASSRPGQHSYEQYF. Drawing the rest from reference TRBV5-4 and TRBJ2-7, the complete variable domain is ETGVTQSPTHLIKTRGQQVTLRCSSQSGHNTVSWYQQALGQGPQFIFQYYREEENGRGNFPPRFSGLQFPNYSSELNVNALELDDSALYLCASSRPGQHSYEQYFGPGTRLTVT.

The chain couples TRBV2 to TRBJ1-5; no clear D. This CDR3 has 16 amino acids. Between the trimmed V and J ends, which lost 7 bases and 3 bases, there was a span of 19 bases. Germline values: CDR1 SNHLY, CDR2 FYNNEI. The CDR3 spells CASTQLAGGFNQPQHF. The CDR3 bases are TGTGCCAGCACTCAACTGGCGGGAGGGTTCAATCAGCCCCAGCATTTT. The whole variable domain, remainder taken from reference TRBV2 and TRBJ1-5, is EPEVTQTPSHQVTQMGQEVILRCVPISNHLYFYWYRQILGQKVEFLVSFYNNEISEKSEIFDDQFSVERPDGSNFTLKIRSTKLEDSAMYFCASTQLAGGFNQPQHFGDGTRLSIL.

The chain is built from TRBV19 and TRBJ2-1; D uncertain. Per the germline V gene, CDR1 is LNHDA and CDR2 is SQIVND (reference sequence). V was shortened by 4 bases and J by 4 bases, with 8 bases between the two germline ends. This CDR3 is built from 13 residues. The CDR3: CASSTLPYNEQFF. The CDR3, as DNA: TGTGCCAGTAGTACCCTACCATACAATGAGCAGTTCTTC. The full variable domain, in which reference TRBV19 and TRBJ2-1 provide the parts outside the CDR3, is DGGITQSPKYLFRKEGQNVTLSCEQNLNHDAMYWYRQDPGQGLRLIYYSQIVNDFQKGDIAEGYSVSREKKESFPLTVTSAQKNPTAFYLCASSTLPYNEQFFGPGTRLTVL.

The gene calls are TRBV5-6 and TRBJ2-7; D gene ambiguous. V gave up 4 bases and J gave up 0 bases, with 11 bases separating them. CDR3 length: 14 amino acids. Per germline, CDR1 SGHDT and CDR2 YYEEEE. The chain's CDR3 is CASSPLANSYEQYF. The CDR3 region has the DNA TGTGCCAGCAGCCCACTCGCTAACTCCTACGAGCAGTACTTC.

This chain links TRBV28 with TRBJ1-1, with D unresolved. This CDR3 has 14 amino acids. CDR1 and CDR2 from the germline V gene are MDHEN and SYDVKM. The V gene lost 1 base and the J gene lost 1 base, with 7 bases spanning the gap. In DNA, the CDR3 is TGTGCCAGCAGTTTATTATCGGGGAACACTGAAGCTTTCTTT. Its protein is CASSLLSGNTEAFF.

The DNA for the CDR3 is TGTGCCAGCAGTGATAGGGGACTCAAGACCCAGTACTTC. Encoded protein: CASSDRGLKTQYF. The chain employs TRBV6-1 and TRBJ2-5, with D maybe TRBD2 (6 bases). Between the trimmed V and J ends, which lost 3 bases and 6 bases, there was a span of 11 bases. Looked up from germline, CDR1 is MNHNS and CDR2 is SASEGT. The CDR3 consists of 13 residues.

This chain uses TRBV5-1 with TRBJ2-5; weak D call: TRBD2 (5 bases). This CDR3 contains 16 residues. CDR1 and CDR2 from the germline V gene are SGHRS and YFSETQ. Trimming cost V 0 bases and J 5 bases, with 17 bases left between them. The CDR3: CASSLEGADLGETQYF. The CDR3 nucleotides read TGCGCCAGCAGCTTGGAGGGAGCAGACTTAGGGGAGACCCAGTACTTC.

The CDR3 sequence: CASSRSRQIQETQYF. CDR3 DNA: TGCGCCAGCAGCCGGAGCCGACAGATTCAAGAGACCCAGTACTTC. V gene TRBV5-1 combines with J gene TRBJ2-5; tentatively, D is TRBD1 (5 bases). Trimming took off 4 bases at V and 2 bases at J, with 15 bases between the two ends. This CDR3 spans 15 amino acids. CDR1 and CDR2 (germline): SGHRS, YFSETQ. Drawing the rest from reference TRBV5-1 and TRBJ2-5, the complete variable domain is KAGVTQTPRYLIKTRGQQVTLSCSPISGHRSVSWYQQTPGQGLQFLFEYFSETQRNKGNFPGRFSGRQFSNSRSEMNVSTLELGDSALYLCASSRSRQIQETQYFGPGTRLLVL.

This chain links TRBV4-1 with TRBJ2-5, with D possibly TRBD2 on 5 matching bases. Trimming stripped 3 bases from V and 2 bases from J, with 13 bases between. Per germline, CDR1 MGHRA and CDR2 YSYEKL. This CDR3 is 15 amino acids long. The CDR3 sequence: CASSQGSGWQETQYF. The CDR3 DNA reads as TGCGCCAGCAGCCAGGGGTCGGGGTGGCAAGAGACCCAGTACTTC.

In this sample, this clone turned up a few times. This chain connects TRBV19 to TRBJ2-3; TRBD2 aligns across 7 bases. The V and J ends lost 5 bases and 2 bases, in that order; junction bases with no gene match: 10. This CDR3 is built from 16 residues. Germline V gene data show CDR1 as LNHDA and CDR2 as SQIVND (reference sequence). The CDR3 spells CASSSRTGGATDTQYF. The CDR3 nucleotides are TGTGCCAGTAGTTCTCGGACGGGAGGAGCCACAGATACGCAGTATTTT.

This rearrangement joins TRBV2 to TRBJ1-5; maybe TRBD1 (6 bases). V lost 3 bases, J lost 5 bases, and 11 bases lay in between. The CDR3 consists of 14 residues. Germline loops: CDR1 SNHLY, CDR2 FYNNEI. The CDR3 loop is CASSDLDRYQPQHF. DNA for the CDR3: TGTGCCAGCAGTGACCTGGACAGATATCAGCCCCAGCATTTT.

The V and J genes are TRBV30 and TRBJ1-1; no reliable D call. The germline V gene has CDR1 GTSNPN and CDR2 SVGIG (reference sequence). Trimming left V 3 bases short and J 6 bases short, with 5 bases between. There are 10 residues in the CDR3. This CDR3 is CAWRGPEAFF. In nucleotides, the CDR3 is TGTGCCTGGAGAGGGCCTGAAGCTTTCTTT.

The rearrangement links TRBV11-2 to TRBJ1-2; D unclear. CDR1 SGHAT and CDR2 FQNNGV come from the germline V gene. Trimming removed 5 bases from V and 2 bases from J, with 15 bases in between. CDR3 length: 15 residues. The CDR3 nucleotides read TGTGCCAGCAGCGACGGGATCCCGGGGAACTATGGCTACACCTTC. Translated, it gives CASSDGIPGNYGYTF.